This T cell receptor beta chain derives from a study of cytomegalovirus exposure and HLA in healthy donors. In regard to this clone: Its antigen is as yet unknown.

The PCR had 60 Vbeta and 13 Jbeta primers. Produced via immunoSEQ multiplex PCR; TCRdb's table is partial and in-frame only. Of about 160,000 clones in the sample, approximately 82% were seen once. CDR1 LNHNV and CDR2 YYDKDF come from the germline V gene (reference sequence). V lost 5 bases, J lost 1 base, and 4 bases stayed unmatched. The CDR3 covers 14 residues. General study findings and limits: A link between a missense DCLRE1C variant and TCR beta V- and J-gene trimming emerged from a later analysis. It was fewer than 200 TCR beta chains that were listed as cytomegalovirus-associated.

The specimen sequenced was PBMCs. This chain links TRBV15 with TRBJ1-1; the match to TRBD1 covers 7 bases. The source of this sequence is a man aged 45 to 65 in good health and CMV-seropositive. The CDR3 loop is CATSGRQGNTEAFF. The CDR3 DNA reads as TGTGCCACCAGCGGAAGACAGGGGAACACTGAAGCTTTCTTT.